One and the same sample provided the 7 T cell receptor beta chains below, sequenced in a study of Ad26.COV2.S vaccination and SARS-CoV-2 variants. Using immunoSEQ multiplex PCR, the repertoire was profiled, and TCRdb retains in-frame clones only, with some absent. The data hold approximately 460,000 clones, with roughly 87% observed a single time. Treatment noted: 15 to 20 received Ad26.COV2.S at low or high dose, single or two shots; several received placebo; per-sample allocation not given. Sample collection was performed on day 63 after the first vaccine or placebo injection. Sequences were derived from peripheral blood, sampled in a trial of Ad26.COV2.S vaccine versus placebo. These receptors all stem from a person between 18 and 65 years old who received the Ad26.COV2.S COVID-19 vaccine or a placebo.

V is TRBV24-1 and J is TRBJ2-3; 9 bases map to TRBD2. There are 13 residues in the CDR3. Germline V gives CDR1 KGHDR, CDR2 SFDVKD. V trimming: 9 bases; J trimming: 3 bases; junction bases outside the gene matches: 3. The CDR3 sequence: CATRAGGTDTQYF. The CDR3 DNA follows: TGTGCCACCCGAGCGGGAGGTACAGATACGCAGTATTTT.

J is TRBJ2-7 and V is TRBV3-1 (or the pseudogene TRBV3-2); 7 bases align to TRBD1. Germline V lookup: CDR1 LGHDT, CDR2 YNNKEL (reference sequence). This CDR3 region has 16 residues. Losses at the gene ends were 5 bases for V and 0 bases for J; bases not matched to a gene: 10. In DNA, the CDR3 is TGTGCCAGCAGCTTGTGGAGAGACAGGGCCTCCTACGAGCAGTACTTC. Translation: CASSLWRDRASYEQYF.

This clone was counted a single time. This rearrangement joins TRBV6-5 to TRBJ2-1; unclear D gene. Per the germline V gene, CDR1 is MNHEY and CDR2 is SVGAGI. The CDR3 sequence is 14 residues long. V lost 7 bases and J 6 bases, leaving 16 bases between the germline ends. The CDR3 nucleotides read TGTGCCAGCATCAACGCCGCTATACCCAATGAGCAGTTCTTC. Its protein product is CASINAAIPNEQFF.

This clone came up once. The chain joins TRBV2 to TRBJ2-1; D unclear. Trimming cost V 9 bases and J 0 bases, with 9 bases left between them. The CDR3 is 13 amino acids. Per germline, CDR1 SNHLY and CDR2 FYNNEI. Written as DNA, the CDR3 is TGTGCCAGTGGGCTCAGCTCCTACAATGAGCAGTTCTTC. Protein sequence: CASGLSSYNEQFF.

The rearrangement joins TRBV5-4 to TRBJ2-2, with TRBD2 identical over 9 bases. The CDR3 spans 16 residues. V shed 0 bases and J 4 bases; nucleotides not matched to a gene: 4. Germline values: CDR1 SGHNT, CDR2 YYREEE (reference sequence). The CDR3 here is CASSLALAGLTGELFF. In DNA, the CDR3 is TGTGCCAGCAGCTTGGCTCTAGCGGGACTCACCGGGGAGCTGTTTTTT.

The J gene is TRBJ2-3, the V gene TRBV25-1; 9 bases fit TRBD2. This CDR3 contains 16 residues. Looked up from germline, CDR1 is MGHDK and CDR2 is SYGVNS. V was pared by 3 bases and J by 5 bases, with 9 bases of the junction left unmatched. CDR3 in DNA: TGTGCCAGCAGTGATTCCCTAGCGGGATGGGTAGATACGCAGTATTTT. Protein sequence: CASSDSLAGWVDTQYF.

CDR3 sequence: CASSLGGSYNEQFF. The DNA for the CDR3 is TGTGCCAGCTCTTTAGGGGGCTCCTACAATGAGCAGTTCTTC. The chain employs TRBV18 and TRBJ2-1; a possible D gene is TRBD1 (6 bases). The CDR3 runs 14 residues. The V end was cut by 6 bases, the J end by 0 bases, with 9 bases between. Germline-derived CDR1 and CDR2 are KGHSH and LQKENI.